What follows describes a single T cell receptor beta chain. TCRdb keeps only in-frame clones here, not all; method: immunoSEQ multiplex PCR. The data contain 150,000 or so clones, about 79% of them singletons. This specimen comes from a study of blood T cell repertoires in COVID-19. Study at large: Samples of COVID-19 (acute and convalescent) were obtained from the United States, Italy and Spain.

V dropped 0 bases and J dropped 5; count of bases not matched to a gene: 4. The CDR3 consists of 15 residues. The germline gives CDR1 SGHNT, CDR2 YENEEA. Enrolled through a virtual design, the participants were between roughly 18 and 90 years of age and came from 24 US areas. Categorization into cohorts depended on clinical history that participants reported. What the recovered Cohort 3 donors had was two negative PCRs, clearance, or symptom resolution. This receptor was obtained from a middle-aged man who had recovered from COVID-19. This chain connects TRBV11-3 to TRBJ2-7; TRBD1 agrees at 10 bases. Sequenced sample: PBMCs or T cells enriched from blood (not recorded which). The CDR3 DNA reads TGTGCCAGCAGCTTAGATCGGGACAGGGGCCACGAGCAGTACTTC. Its translation is CASSLDRDRGHEQYF.